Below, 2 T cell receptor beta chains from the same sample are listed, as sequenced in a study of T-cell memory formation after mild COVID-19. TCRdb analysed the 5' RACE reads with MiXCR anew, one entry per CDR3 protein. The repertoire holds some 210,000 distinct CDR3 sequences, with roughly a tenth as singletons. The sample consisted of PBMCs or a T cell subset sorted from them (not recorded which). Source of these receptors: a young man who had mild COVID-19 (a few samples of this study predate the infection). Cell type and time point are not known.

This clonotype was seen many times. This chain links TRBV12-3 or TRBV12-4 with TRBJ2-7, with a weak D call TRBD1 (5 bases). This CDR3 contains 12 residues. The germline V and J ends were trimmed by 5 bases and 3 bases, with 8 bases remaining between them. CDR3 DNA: TGTGCCAGCAGTCCTCAGGGCTACGAGCAGTACGTC. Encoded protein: CASSPQGYEQYV.

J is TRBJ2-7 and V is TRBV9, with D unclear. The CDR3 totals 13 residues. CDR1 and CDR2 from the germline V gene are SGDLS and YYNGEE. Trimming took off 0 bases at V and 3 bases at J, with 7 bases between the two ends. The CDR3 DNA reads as TGTGCCAGCAGCGTAGGGATGTTCTACGAGCAGTACTTC. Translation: CASSVGMFYEQYF. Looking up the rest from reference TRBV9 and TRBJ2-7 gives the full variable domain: DSGVTQTPKHLITATGQRVTLRCSPRSGDLSVYWYQQSLDQGLQFLIQYYNGEERAKGNILERFSAQQFPDLHSELNLSSLELGDSALYFCASSVGMFYEQYFGPGTRLTVT.